This TCR beta chain was sequenced in a study of STAT5B mutations in CD4+ large granular lymphocyte leukemia. Study-wide context: Among healthy donors, a particular HLA allele went with more CDR3 'QG' motifs.

The CDR3 has 15 residues. V lost 6 bases, J lost 7 bases, and 18 bases lay in between. Germline V CDR1 and CDR2: MNHEY, SVGAGI. Clones were sequenced by immunoSEQ multiplex PCR, and TCRdb holds only the in-frame ones, with some missing. The sample holds approximately 35,000 clones; roughly 76% are singletons and the top ten take approximately 2.2%. Study-level findings and limits: CD4-sorted patient repertoires seemed more clonal than healthy CD4+ repertoires. No patients shared main leukemic clonotypes, though approximately 26% appeared at low frequency elsewhere.

In the case of this clone: Its target is not known.

The TCR sequence derives from a human donor in good health. J is TRBJ1-4 and V is TRBV6-5; D is unresolved. Sequenced material: CD4+ T cells from blood buffy coats. The CDR3 region is CASSPDTDPGEKLFF. For the CDR3, the DNA is TGTGCCAGCAGCCCAGACACCGACCCGGGTGAAAAACTGTTTTTT.